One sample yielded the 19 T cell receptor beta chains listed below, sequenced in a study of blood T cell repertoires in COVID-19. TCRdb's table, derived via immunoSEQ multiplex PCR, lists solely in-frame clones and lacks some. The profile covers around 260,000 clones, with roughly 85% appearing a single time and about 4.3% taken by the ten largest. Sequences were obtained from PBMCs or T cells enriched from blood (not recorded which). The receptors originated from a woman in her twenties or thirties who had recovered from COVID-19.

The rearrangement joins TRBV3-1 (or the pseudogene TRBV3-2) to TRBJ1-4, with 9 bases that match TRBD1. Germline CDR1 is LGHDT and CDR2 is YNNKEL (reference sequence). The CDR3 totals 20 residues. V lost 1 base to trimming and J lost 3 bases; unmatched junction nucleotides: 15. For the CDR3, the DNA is TGTGCCAGCAGCCAAGGTGGAATGGGGGACAGGGATTTTCCTAATGAAAAACTGTTTTTT. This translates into CASSQGGMGDRDFPNEKLFF.

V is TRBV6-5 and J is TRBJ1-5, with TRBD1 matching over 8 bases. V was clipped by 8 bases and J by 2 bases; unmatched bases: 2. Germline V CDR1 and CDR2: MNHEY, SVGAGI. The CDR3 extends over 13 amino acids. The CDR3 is CASAGGRNQPQHF. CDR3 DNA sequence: TGTGCCAGCGCAGGGGGCCGCAATCAGCCCCAGCATTTT.

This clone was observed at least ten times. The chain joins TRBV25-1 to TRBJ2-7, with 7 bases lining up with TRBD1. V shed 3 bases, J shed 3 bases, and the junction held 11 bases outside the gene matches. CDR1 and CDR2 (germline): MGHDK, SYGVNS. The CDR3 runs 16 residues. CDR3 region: CASSDGPGQSNYEQYF. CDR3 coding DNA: TGTGCCAGCAGTGACGGACCGGGACAGAGTAACTACGAGCAGTACTTC.

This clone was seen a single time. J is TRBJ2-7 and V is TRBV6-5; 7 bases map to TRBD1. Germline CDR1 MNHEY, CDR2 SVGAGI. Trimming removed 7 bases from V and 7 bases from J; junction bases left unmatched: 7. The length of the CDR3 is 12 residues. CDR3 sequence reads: CASTRKTGEQYF. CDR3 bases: TGTGCCAGCACCCGCAAGACAGGGGAGCAGTACTTC.

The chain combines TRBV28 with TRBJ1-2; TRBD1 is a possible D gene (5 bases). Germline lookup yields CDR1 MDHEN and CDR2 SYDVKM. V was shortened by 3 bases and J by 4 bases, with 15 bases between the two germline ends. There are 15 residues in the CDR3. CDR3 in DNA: TGTGCCAGCAGTTTCCCGGGGGTTTACGGCTATGGCTACACCTTC. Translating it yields CASSFPGVYGYGYTF.

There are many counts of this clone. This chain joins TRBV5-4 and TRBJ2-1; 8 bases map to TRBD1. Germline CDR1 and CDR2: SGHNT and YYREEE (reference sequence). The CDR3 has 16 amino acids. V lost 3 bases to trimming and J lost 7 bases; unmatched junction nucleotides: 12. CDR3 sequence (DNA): TGTGCCAGCAGCTCCATCTACGGACAGGGATTTAATGAGCAGTTCTTC. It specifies CASSSIYGQGFNEQFF.

CDR3: CASSEAQYLGGKLFF. The CDR3 region has the DNA TGTGCCAGCAGTGAAGCCCAGTATCTGGGGGGAAAACTGTTTTTT. This chain connects TRBV2 to TRBJ1-4, with D perhaps TRBD1 (5 bases). This CDR3 is 15 amino acids long. Looked up from germline, CDR1 is SNHLY and CDR2 is FYNNEI. The ends were cut back, 0 bases at V and 10 bases at J, with 15 bases in the middle.

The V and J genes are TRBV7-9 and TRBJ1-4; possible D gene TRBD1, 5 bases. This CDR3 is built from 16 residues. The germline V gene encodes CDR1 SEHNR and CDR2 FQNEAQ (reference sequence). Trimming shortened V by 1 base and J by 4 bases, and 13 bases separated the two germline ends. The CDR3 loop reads CASSLESGLYNEKLFF. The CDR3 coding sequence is TGTGCCAGCAGCTTAGAGTCGGGACTGTATAATGAAAAACTGTTTTTT.

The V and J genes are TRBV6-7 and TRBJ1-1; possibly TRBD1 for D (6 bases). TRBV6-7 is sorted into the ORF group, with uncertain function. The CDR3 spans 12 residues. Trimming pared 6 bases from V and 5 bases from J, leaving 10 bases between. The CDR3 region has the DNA TGTGCCAGCAGCCGTGACAGGACTGAAGCTTTCTTT. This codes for CASSRDRTEAFF.

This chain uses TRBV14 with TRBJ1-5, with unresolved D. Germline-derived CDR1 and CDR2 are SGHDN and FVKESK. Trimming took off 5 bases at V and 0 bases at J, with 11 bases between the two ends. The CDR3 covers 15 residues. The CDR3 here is CASSKSGSSNQPQHF. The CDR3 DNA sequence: TGTGCCAGCAGCAAGTCCGGTAGTAGCAATCAGCCCCAGCATTTT.

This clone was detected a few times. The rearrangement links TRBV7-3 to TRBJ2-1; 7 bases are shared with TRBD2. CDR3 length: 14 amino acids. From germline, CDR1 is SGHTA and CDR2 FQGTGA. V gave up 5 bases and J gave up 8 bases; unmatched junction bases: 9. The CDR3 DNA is TGTGCCAGCAGCACGCACCCGGGAGGATATGAGCAGTTCTTC. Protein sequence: CASSTHPGGYEQFF.

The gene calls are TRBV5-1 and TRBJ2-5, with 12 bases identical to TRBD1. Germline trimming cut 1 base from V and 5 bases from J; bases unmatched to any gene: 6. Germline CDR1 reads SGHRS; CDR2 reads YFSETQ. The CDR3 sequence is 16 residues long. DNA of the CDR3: TGCGCCAGCAGCTTGATGGGGACAGGGGGCAGCGAGACCCAGTACTTC. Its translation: CASSLMGTGGSETQYF.

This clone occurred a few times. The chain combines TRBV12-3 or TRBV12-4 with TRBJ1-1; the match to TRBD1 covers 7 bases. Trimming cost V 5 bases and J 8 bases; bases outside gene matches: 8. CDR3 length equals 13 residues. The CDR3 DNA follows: TGTGCCAGCAGTCCCCCGGGACAGACCGAAGCTTTCTTT. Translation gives CASSPPGQTEAFF.

The CDR3 DNA sequence: TGTGCCAGCAGCCAAGTAGTGGGTAGGAGTCAGCCCCAGCATTTT. Protein product: CASSQVVGRSQPQHF. The chain couples TRBV14 to TRBJ1-5, with D unclear. The V end was cut by 1 base, the J end by 6 bases, with 13 bases between. Germline values: CDR1 SGHDN, CDR2 FVKESK. This CDR3 region has 15 residues.

The CDR3 coding sequence is TGTGCCATCAGCGCGACAGGGAGAGGAACTGAAGCTTTCTTT. Amino acid sequence: CAISATGRGTEAFF. The chain recombines TRBV10-3 with TRBJ1-1; 7 positions match TRBD1. Germline lookup yields CDR1 ENHRY and CDR2 SYGVKD. The CDR3 totals 14 residues. Trimming cost V 6 bases and J 5 bases; bases outside gene matches: 9.

The CDR3 DNA reads TGCGCCAGCAGCCAGCCCAGGGGGCCTTCCTACAATGAGCAGTTCTTC. It yields the protein CASSQPRGPSYNEQFF. The rearrangement joins TRBV4-1 to TRBJ2-1; 8 nucleotides align to TRBD1. CDR1 and CDR2 from the germline V gene are MGHRA and YSYEKL. This CDR3 has 16 residues. Trimming removed 3 bases from V and 1 base from J; junction bases left unmatched: 5.

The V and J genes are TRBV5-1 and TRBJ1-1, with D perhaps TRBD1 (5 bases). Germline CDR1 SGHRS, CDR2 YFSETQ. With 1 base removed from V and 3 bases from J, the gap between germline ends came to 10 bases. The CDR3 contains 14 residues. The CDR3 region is CASSLLSGYTEAFF. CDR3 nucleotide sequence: TGCGCCAGCAGCTTGCTGTCAGGGTACACTGAAGCTTTCTTT.

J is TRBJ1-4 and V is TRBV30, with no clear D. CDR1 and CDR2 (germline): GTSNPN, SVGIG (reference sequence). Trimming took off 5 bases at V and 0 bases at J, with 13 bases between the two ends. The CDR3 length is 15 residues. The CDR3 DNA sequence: TGTGCCTGGGCCAACGGGGTATCAACTAATGAAAAACTGTTTTTT. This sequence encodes CAWANGVSTNEKLFF.

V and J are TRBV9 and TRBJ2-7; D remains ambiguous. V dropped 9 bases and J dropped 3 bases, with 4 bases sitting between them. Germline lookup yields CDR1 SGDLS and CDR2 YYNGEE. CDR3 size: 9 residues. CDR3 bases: TGTGCCACGAGCTACGAGCAGTACTTC. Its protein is CATSYEQYF. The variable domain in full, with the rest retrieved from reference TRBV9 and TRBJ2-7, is DSGVTQTPKHLITATGQRVTLRCSPRSGDLSVYWYQQSLDQGLQFLIQYYNGEERAKGNILERFSAQQFPDLHSELNLSSLELGDSALYFCATSYEQYFGPGTRLTVT.